This T cell receptor beta chain was found in a study of T-cell memory formation after mild COVID-19 (dated by TCRdb to the early 2020s). With regard to the full study: TCR sequence clusters from the two donors were found to be largely donor specific. T-cell clones expanding and contracting after mild COVID-19 in two donors were tracked by longitudinal TCRalpha and TCRbeta repertoire sequencing. Two young, previously healthy adult volunteers made up the cohort, one male and one female. Study-wide conclusions, independent of this receptor: Contracting CD4+ clones turned up mainly in the CM and EM memory subsets, whereas EMRA was where CD8+ clones were enriched. Only a couple of mild cases were covered by the study, and larger cohorts that include severe cases with pre-infection samples were considered necessary. The second-wave clones that peaked on day 37 were not confirmed to be SARS-CoV-2 specific. Clones that contracted from day 15 to 85 showed balanced CD4/CD8 phenotypes, whereas a second wave of clones that expanded from day 15 to 37 leaned towards CD4+. Some responding clones were found in pre-infection memory, which suggests that pre-existing cross-reactive memory T cells took part in the SARS-CoV-2 response.

Ficoll-Paque density gradient centrifugation was the method used to isolate PBMCs. Trimming takes 0 bases from V and 1 base from J, and the germline ends sit 10 bases apart. From the germline V gene, CDR1 is SGHRS and CDR2 is YFSETQ. The CDR3 goes from the cysteine to the phenylalanine over 15 residues. Only the CDR3 DNA stays, 45 bases, in frame from base 1. The sample was run on an Illumina NovaSeq 6000. TCRalpha and TCRbeta cDNA libraries were built by 5'RACE with constant-segment primers, adding sample barcodes and unique molecular identifiers. RNA was extracted from every sample with Trizol reagent. Amplification of the libraries took two PCR steps, and the second step added a second sample barcode plus Illumina TruSeq adapters. Sequencing of the libraries was done on an Illumina NovaSeq, producing 2 x 150 bp paired-end reads. In the paper's pipeline: With migec v1.2.7, reads were demultiplexed and then collapsed into UMI-guided consensus sequences. Using mixcr v2.1.11, the UMI consensuses were aligned to TRA and TRB V and J templates and assembled into clonotypes. Clonotypes were classified as expanded or contracted when called significant by both edgeR and NoisET, with noise models trained on biological replicates. For edgeR calls, the thresholds were a false discovery rate-adjusted p below 0.01 and a log2 fold-change of 1. PCA with hierarchical clustering of max-normalized trajectories of the 1000 most abundant clonotypes was used as exploratory dynamics analysis. The CD4 or CD8 phenotype of responding clones was assigned using the separately sequenced CD4+ and CD8+ repertoires. In TCRdb, the public reads were trimmed at Q25 with fastp and aligned with MiXCR, with productive beta chains retained. Each entry is one CDR3 protein sequence, shown with its most common DNA and genes. TCRdb, not the original authors, processed these V and J calls. This sample holds about 260,000 distinct CDR3 sequences; roughly 16% were observed only once. The ten largest make up roughly 20% of the sample.

This clonotype has more than one count but fewer than ten. It lacks a known antigen. No much larger clone is present one base from it, and per-base qualities are unavailable. The sequence links TRBV5-1 to TRBJ1-1; a tentative D match to TRBD1 spans 6 bases. Sequencing was done on a sample of PBMCs or a T cell subset sorted from them (not recorded which). This sequence originates from a man aged 18 to 35 who had mild COVID-19 (a few samples of this study predate the infection). The sample titles of this study are shuffled in the database, so cell type and time point are left out; the donor was told from shared clones. The bases read TGCGCCAGCAGCTTGGGCAGGGGAGGGAACACTGAAGCTTTCTTT. This gives the protein CASSLGRGGNTEAFF.